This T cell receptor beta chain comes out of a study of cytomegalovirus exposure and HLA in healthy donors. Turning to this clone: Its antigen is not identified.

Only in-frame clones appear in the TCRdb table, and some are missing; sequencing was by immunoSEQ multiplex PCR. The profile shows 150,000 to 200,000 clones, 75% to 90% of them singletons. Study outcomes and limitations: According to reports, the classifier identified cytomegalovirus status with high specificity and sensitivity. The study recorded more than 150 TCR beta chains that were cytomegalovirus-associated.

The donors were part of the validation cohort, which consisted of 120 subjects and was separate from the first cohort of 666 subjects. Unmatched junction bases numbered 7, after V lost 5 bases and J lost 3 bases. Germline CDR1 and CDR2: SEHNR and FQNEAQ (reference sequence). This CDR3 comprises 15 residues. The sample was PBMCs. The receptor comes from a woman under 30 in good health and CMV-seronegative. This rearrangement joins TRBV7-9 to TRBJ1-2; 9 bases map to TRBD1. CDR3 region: CASSPPTGGDYGYTF. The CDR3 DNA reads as TGTGCCAGCAGCCCGCCTACAGGGGGCGACTATGGCTACACCTTC.